Sequencing of this T cell receptor (beta chain) was carried out in a study of a mutant IDH1 vaccine in newly diagnosed glioma. On the study more broadly: Treated individuals were about 60% male and roughly 40% female, averaging roughly 40 years of age. Visit V12 was conducted at week 35 as the safety follow-up. Visit V13 came later, at week 47. Study results and limitations: Vaccine-induced immune responses were detected in around 93% of patients.

The V and J ends lost 2 bases and 7 bases respectively, with 18 bases between them. Germline V gene sequence: CDR1 KGHSH, CDR2 LQKENI. The CDR3 is made up of 16 amino acids. Time point in this sample: week 35, safety follow-up. In every dose of vaccine, 300 ug of mutant IDH1 20-mer peptide was given alongside topical imiquimod. As regards this clone: Its matching antigen is unknown.

Repertoires were generated with immunoSEQ multiplex PCR, while TCRdb's copy carries only in-frame clones and drops some. Here the sample spans under 50,000 clones, 88% being singletons. The V and J genes are TRBV18 and TRBJ2-1, with D maybe TRBD2 (5 bases). This material consisted of PBMCs, taken from a glioma patient whose treatment included an IDH1 peptide vaccine. This TCR came from a woman aged 40 to 55 with glioma. The CDR3 spells CASSPIGTSRYNEQFF. Written as DNA, the CDR3 is TGTGCCAGCTCACCAATAGGAACTAGTCGATATAATGAGCAGTTCTTC. Full variable domain (outside the CDR3, taken from reference TRBV18 and TRBJ2-1): NAGVMQNPRHLVRRRGQEARLRCSPMKGHSHVYWYRQLPEEGLKFMVYLQKENIIDESGMPKERFSAEFPKEGPSILRIQQVVRGDSAAYFCASSPIGTSRYNEQFFGPGTRLTVL.